A single sample gave rise to the 31 T cell receptor beta chains below, sequenced in a study of T cells in Graves' hyperthyroidism and ophthalmopathy. Amplification of TCR beta CDR3 regions used RNA as the template. The primer set for the first-round RT-PCR of the TCR CDR3 was HTBI. TCRdb reprocessed the multiplex PCR reads with MiXCR, giving one entry per CDR3 protein. The table records roughly 750,000 distinct CDR3 sequences, roughly 15% of them present only once. The sample comprised blood. The source is a man younger than 35 with Graves' hyperthyroidism.

The V gene is TRBV19, the J gene TRBJ2-7, with 8 bases identical to TRBD2. The junction had 2 bases not matched to a gene; V was cut back by 0 bases and J by 1 base. In germline, CDR1 is LNHDA, CDR2 SQIVND (reference sequence). The CDR3 totals 15 residues. CDR3 sequence: CASSIEGTRSYEQYF. The CDR3 nucleotides are TGTGCCAGTAGTATAGAAGGGACTAGGTCCTACGAGCAGTACTTC.

The J gene is TRBJ2-5, the V gene TRBV6-2 or TRBV6-3, with 12 bases fitting TRBD2. The length of the CDR3 is 16 residues. V was pared by 4 bases and J by 4 bases, with 7 bases of the junction left unmatched. Per germline, CDR1 MNHEY and CDR2 SVGEGT. Here the CDR3 DNA reads TGTGCCAGCAGTTCAGTGACTAGCGGGAGTGGAGAGACCCAGTACTTC. Translated: CASSSVTSGSGETQYF.

Concerning this clonotype itself: The junction and the germline gene differ at one end; a read error may be behind it. This sequence joins TRBV5-5 and TRBJ2-1, with 7 bases that match TRBD2. From germline, CDR1 is SGHKS and CDR2 YYEKEE (reference sequence). This CDR3 is 15 amino acids long. The CDR3 DNA reads as TGCGCCAGCAGCTTGACTAGCCCCTCCTACAATGAGCAGTTCTTC. Residues: CASSLTSPSYNEQFF.

This clonotype was detected many times. This rearrangement joins TRBV7-8 to TRBJ2-7; D is possibly TRBD2 (5 bases). The CDR3 contains 13 residues. The germline CDR1 and CDR2 sequences are SGHVS and FQNEAQ. With 3 bases removed from V and 2 bases from J, the gap between germline ends came to 8 bases. This chain's CDR3 is CASSFSGTYEQYF. CDR3 in DNA: TGTGCCAGCAGCTTCTCCGGGACCTACGAGCAGTACTTC.

The table lists this clonotype with many counts. The V call is TRBV19, the J call TRBJ1-2; possible D gene TRBD1, 5 bases. The CDR3 loop spans 13 amino acids. CDR1 and CDR2 from the germline V gene are LNHDA and SQIVND (reference sequence). V was cut by 6 bases and J by 6 bases, with 14 bases left in between. CDR3 DNA: TGTGCCAGTAGCCTGGACGGGGGGAATGGCTACACCTTC. This codes for CASSLDGGNGYTF.

The V gene is TRBV18, the J gene TRBJ1-2; TRBD1 might be the D (6 bases). Germline CDR1 is KGHSH and CDR2 is LQKENI. V was cut by 3 bases and J by 5 bases, with 16 bases left in between. The CDR3 consists of 15 residues. DNA for the CDR3: TGTGCCAGCTCACCGGGACGTACAGGGATTTATGGCTACACCTTC. Translated: CASSPGRTGIYGYTF.

This clonotype was seen many times. The V call is TRBV2, the J call TRBJ2-7; TRBD2 matches 11 bases. J was trimmed by 5 bases and V by 10 bases; bases with no gene match: 7. The CDR3 covers 13 residues. Germline V gene lookup returns CDR1 SNHLY and CDR2 FYNNEI. The CDR3 sequence: CATETSGTNEQYF. The CDR3 DNA sequence: TGTGCCACCGAGACTAGCGGGACTAACGAGCAGTACTTC.

Concerning this clonotype itself: A much larger clone lies one base from this, so it may be a read error. The chain joins TRBV28 to TRBJ2-1, with no clear D. Germline V gene sequence: CDR1 MDHEN, CDR2 SYDVKM. The CDR3 length is 15 residues. The CDR3 protein is CASNAPMSSYNGQFF. In DNA form, the CDR3 reads TGTGCCAGCAATGCTCCGATGAGCTCCTACAATGGGCAGTTCTTC.

This clonotype was found a few times. The V and J genes are TRBV27 and TRBJ1-1; TRBD1 might be the D (5 bases). Trimming cost V 4 bases and J 0 bases, with 18 bases left between them. Germline lookup yields CDR1 MNHEY and CDR2 SMNVEV (reference sequence). The CDR3 totals 17 residues. The chain's CDR3 is CASSSPRDGPMNTEAFF. In DNA form, the CDR3 reads TGTGCCAGCAGTTCACCCCGGGACGGGCCAATGAACACTGAAGCTTTCTTT.

The chain has TRBV20-1 and TRBJ1-2; perhaps TRBD1 as D (5 bases). The CDR3 totals 15 residues. Germline assignment: CDR1 DFQATT and CDR2 SNEGSKA (reference sequence). Trimming removed 0 bases at V and 2 bases at J, with 13 bases between. The CDR3 DNA reads as TGCAGTGCTAGAGACTCCGTCCAGGGAAACTATGGCTACACCTTC. It is translated as CSARDSVQGNYGYTF.

The V gene is TRBV13, the J gene TRBJ2-1, with D tentatively TRBD1 (5 bases). Trimming removed 5 bases at V and 12 bases at J, with 11 bases between. Germline V gene lookup returns CDR1 PRHDT and CDR2 FYEKMQ (reference sequence). This CDR3 has 11 residues. CDR3 DNA sequence: TGTGCCAGCAGCGAACAGGAGCGGCAGTTCTTC. It translates to CASSEQERQFF.

The chain combines TRBV7-2 with TRBJ1-2; D remains ambiguous. The CDR3 length is 13 residues. Germline lookup yields CDR1 SGHTA and CDR2 FQGNSA. Trimming removed 3 bases at V and 8 bases at J, with 13 bases between. CDR3 protein: CASSLTPMDGYTF. The DNA for the CDR3 is TGTGCCAGCAGCTTGACACCAATGGACGGCTACACCTTC.

This clonotype was detected many times. The gene calls are TRBV7-8 and TRBJ2-7, with D unresolved. The germline V gene has CDR1 SGHVS and CDR2 FQNEAQ. V lost 5 bases, J lost 0 bases, and 14 bases lay in between. The CDR3 runs 15 residues. CDR3 in amino acids: CASSPGLRNSYEQYF. CDR3 sequence (DNA): TGTGCCAGCAGCCCCGGGTTGAGGAACTCCTACGAGCAGTACTTC. Full variable domain (rest looked up from reference TRBV7-8 and TRBJ2-7): GAGVSQSPRYKVAKRGQDVALRCDPISGHVSLFWYQQALGQGPEFLTYFQNEAQLDKSGLPSDRFFAERPEGSVSTLKIQRTQQEDSAVYLCASSPGLRNSYEQYFGPGTRLTVT.

This clonotype occurred many times. The gene calls are TRBV28 and TRBJ2-1, with D perhaps matching TRBD2 (5 bases). CDR1 is MDHEN, CDR2 SYDVKM, per germline. The V gene lost 6 bases and the J gene lost 6 bases, with 18 bases spanning the gap. The CDR3 totals 15 residues. CDR3 loop: CASRELAGGINEQFF. CDR3 in DNA: TGTGCCAGCAGAGAGCTAGCAGGAGGTATCAATGAGCAGTTCTTC.

This clonotype was observed many times. This chain links TRBV12-3 or TRBV12-4 with TRBJ1-2; TRBD1 matches 10 bases. Trimming at V came to 6 bases and at J to 2 bases, leaving 12 bases not matched to a gene. The CDR3 extends over 17 amino acids. The CDR3 sequence: CASSPSTGGFFNYGYTF. Written as DNA, the CDR3 is TGTGCCAGCAGCCCATCGACAGGGGGCTTTTTCAACTATGGCTACACCTTC.

The genes are TRBV7-9 and TRBJ1-2; D is possibly TRBD1 (5 bases). V was trimmed by 3 bases and J by 4 bases, leaving 12 bases between them. Per the germline V gene, CDR1 is SEHNR and CDR2 is FQNEAQ (reference sequence). This CDR3 has 14 residues. CDR3 DNA: TGTGCCAGCAGCTTCGGGACGGATATCTATGGCTACACCTTC. Encoded protein: CASSFGTDIYGYTF.

The CDR3 region is CASGLFRGSNQPQHF. The CDR3 DNA follows: TGTGCTAGTGGTTTGTTTAGGGGTAGCAATCAGCCCCAGCATTTT. The rearrangement links TRBV12-5 to TRBJ1-5; a weak D match, TRBD1 (5 bases). The germline gives CDR1 LGHNT, CDR2 FRNRAP. The ends were cut back, 2 bases at V and 0 bases at J, with 8 bases in the middle. The CDR3 extends over 15 amino acids. The full variable domain, rest sourced from reference TRBV12-5 and TRBJ1-5, is DARVTQTPRHKVTEMGQEVTMRCQPILGHNTVFWYRQTMMQGLELLAYFRNRAPLDDSGMPKDRFSAEMPDATLATLKIQPSEPRDSAVYFCASGLFRGSNQPQHFGDGTRLSIL.

The CDR3 nucleotides are TGTGCCAGTATTAGAACGGACGGACGCGAGCAGTACTTC. It specifies CASIRTDGREQYF. The rearrangement uses TRBV19 and TRBJ2-7, with D hard to call. Germline V gene sequence: CDR1 LNHDA, CDR2 SQIVND (reference sequence). Trimming shortened V by 7 bases and J by 6 bases, and 16 bases separated the two germline ends. The CDR3 contains 13 residues.

This chain uses TRBV27 with TRBJ2-1; D may match TRBD1 or TRBD2 (7 bases each). V lost 10 bases, J lost 8 bases, and 15 bases lay in between. Germline CDR1 MNHEY, CDR2 SMNVEV (reference sequence). CDR3 size: 12 residues. The CDR3 region has the DNA TGTGCCACAGGGGGGGTCGGGCATGAGCAGTTCTTC. Translation gives CATGGVGHEQFF.

This clonotype was seen ten or more times. The chain recombines TRBV29-1 with TRBJ2-3, with a tentative D call TRBD1 (7 bases). Germline assignment: CDR1 SQVTM and CDR2 ANQGSEA. V was cut by 6 bases and J by 1 base, with 14 bases left in between. The CDR3 loop spans 14 amino acids. CDR3 region: CSVRRGRGTDTQYF. The CDR3 DNA follows: TGCAGCGTGCGGAGGGGGCGAGGCACAGATACGCAGTATTTT.

This chain uses TRBV29-1 with TRBJ2-1; D unclear. Trimming took 4 bases from V and 5 from J, leaving 15 bases between them. This CDR3 comprises 14 residues. Germline V gene lookup returns CDR1 SQVTM and CDR2 ANQGSEA. DNA for the CDR3: TGCAGCGTTGGGATCCAAAGCAGACACAATGAGCAGTTCTTC. It codes for CSVGIQSRHNEQFF.

V and J are TRBV11-2 and TRBJ2-4, with D possibly matching TRBD2 (6 bases). The V end was cut by 5 bases, the J end by 0 bases, with 11 bases between. This CDR3 is 15 amino acids long. Germline V gene sequence: CDR1 SGHAT, CDR2 FQNNGV. CDR3 bases: TGTGCCAGCAGCACCCTGGGACTAGCCAAAAACATTCAGTACTTC. This codes for CASSTLGLAKNIQYF.

The chain links TRBV4-3 to TRBJ2-7; TRBD1 might be the D (5 bases). The CDR3 runs 15 residues. CDR1 and CDR2 from the germline V gene are LGHNA and YSLEER. With 1 base removed from V and 4 bases from J, the gap between germline ends came to 14 bases. The CDR3, as DNA: TGCGCCAGCAGCCAAGGAGCAGGGTCCGGGTACGAGCAGTACTTC. Translated: CASSQGAGSGYEQYF.

CDR3 protein: CASSPRVAGGLEQYF. CDR3 nucleotide sequence: TGTGCCAGCAGCCCTCGCGTAGCGGGAGGGCTCGAGCAGTACTTC. V and J are TRBV9 and TRBJ2-7, with 11 bases aligning to TRBD2. V gave up 4 bases and J gave up 6 bases; unmatched junction bases: 9. This CDR3 has 15 amino acids. The germline CDR1 and CDR2 sequences are SGDLS and YYNGEE.

This clonotype has only a few counts. J is TRBJ2-3 and V is TRBV29-1; 7 nucleotides match TRBD2. CDR1 and CDR2 from the germline V gene are SQVTM and ANQGSEA. V was clipped by 4 bases and J by 5 bases; unmatched bases: 3. The CDR3 has 12 residues. The CDR3 loop reads CSVGLAGDTQYF. The CDR3 DNA is TGCAGCGTTGGACTAGCCGGAGATACGCAGTATTTT.

This chain links TRBV3-1 with TRBJ1-5; D possibly corresponds to TRBD1 (5 bases). The V gene lost 0 bases and the J gene lost 5 bases, with 11 bases spanning the gap. Germline-derived CDR1 and CDR2 are LGHDT and YNNKEL (reference sequence). CDR3 length equals 15 residues. CDR3 loop: CASSQDFVGDQPQHF. The CDR3 nucleotides are TGTGCCAGCAGCCAAGATTTTGTGGGGGATCAGCCCCAGCATTTT.

This clonotype came up many times. V is TRBV6-2 or TRBV6-3 and J is TRBJ2-7; 10 nucleotides match TRBD1. Per germline, CDR1 MNHEY and CDR2 SVGEGT. With V trimmed by 6 bases and J by 3 bases, 8 bases remained unmatched. The CDR3 extends over 15 amino acids. The CDR3 DNA is TGTGCCAGCAGCCTCCGAGACAGGGGGCACTACGAGCAGTACTTC. Encoded protein: CASSLRDRGHYEQYF.

The chain combines TRBV6-1 with TRBJ2-1, with D hard to call. Trimming took off 7 bases at V and 3 bases at J, with 16 bases between the two ends. The CDR3 is made up of 15 amino acids. Germline values: CDR1 MNHNS, CDR2 SASEGT. The CDR3: CASNPDGFGYNEQFF. The DNA of the CDR3 is TGTGCCAGCAACCCCGATGGGTTTGGCTACAATGAGCAGTTCTTC.

With regard to this clonotype: A much larger clone differs from this one at a single base, so this may be a read error. This chain links TRBV20-1 with TRBJ2-1; 10 positions match TRBD2. J was trimmed by 0 bases and V by 3 bases; bases with no gene match: 11. CDR1 and CDR2 from the germline V gene are DFQATT and SNEGSKA (reference sequence). The CDR3 length is 18 residues. CDR3 DNA: TGCAGTGCTAGGGGGGGAGGAGCTAGCGGGAGCTCCTACAATGAGCAGTTCTTC. Its protein is CSARGGGASGSSYNEQFF.

The CDR3 is CASSQTGTQPQHF. As DNA, the CDR3 is TGTGCCAGCAGCCAGACAGGGACCCAGCCCCAGCATTTT. The chain joins TRBV11-2 to TRBJ1-5; 7 nucleotides agree with TRBD1. The V and J ends lost 5 bases and 7 bases, in that order; junction bases with no gene match: 5. Germline lookup yields CDR1 SGHAT and CDR2 FQNNGV. The CDR3 has 13 residues.

The genes are TRBV11-2 and TRBJ2-5; TRBD2 might be the D (6 bases). Germline V CDR1 and CDR2: SGHAT, FQNNGV. V was shortened by 1 base and J by 6 bases, with 9 bases between the two germline ends. This CDR3 spans 13 amino acids. The DNA of the CDR3 is TGTGCCAGCAGCTTAGGGAGGGAGCAGACCCAGTACTTC. Translating gives CASSLGREQTQYF. Full variable domain (remainder filled in from reference TRBV11-2 and TRBJ2-5): EAGVAQSPRYKIIEKRQSVAFWCNPISGHATLYWYQQILGQGPKLLIQFQNNGVVDDSQLPKDRFSAERLKGVDSTLKIQPAKLEDSAVYLCASSLGREQTQYFGPGTRLLVL.